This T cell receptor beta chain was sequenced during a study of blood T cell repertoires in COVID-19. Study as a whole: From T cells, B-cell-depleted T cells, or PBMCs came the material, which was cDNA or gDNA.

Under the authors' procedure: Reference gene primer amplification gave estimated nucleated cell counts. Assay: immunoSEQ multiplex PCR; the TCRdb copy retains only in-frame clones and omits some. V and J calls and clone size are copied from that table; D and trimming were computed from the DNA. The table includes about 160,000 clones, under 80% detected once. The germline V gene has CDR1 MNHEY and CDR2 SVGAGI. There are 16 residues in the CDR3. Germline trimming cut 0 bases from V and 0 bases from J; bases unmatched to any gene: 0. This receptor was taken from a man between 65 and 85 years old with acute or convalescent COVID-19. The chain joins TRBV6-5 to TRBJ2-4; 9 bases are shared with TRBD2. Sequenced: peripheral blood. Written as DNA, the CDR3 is TGTGCCAGCAGTTACTCACTAGCGGGAGCCAAAAACATTCAGTACTTC. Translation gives CASSYSLAGAKNIQYF.